The next 10 T cell receptor beta chains were all read from a single sample in a study of stem cell transplantation in POMP-related autoinflammatory disease (dated by TCRdb to the early 2020s). Library method: the immunoSEQ multiplex PCR assay. The immuneACCESS repertoire file appears here via TCRdb, limited to in-frame rearrangements. These files lack a portion of the clones; in checked studies, under half of the deficit traces to unresolved V genes, and the cause of the others is not known. For this sample the table gives approximately 65,000 clones, of which approximately 91% were detected only once. The ten largest clones capture 0.66% of the sample. The intended sense of this specimen's time point label: after hematopoietic stem cell transplant. The sample was CD4+ T cells from PBMCs, taken after stem cell transplantation. These receptors originate from a human patient with POMP-related autoinflammation and immune dysregulation (PRAID). After a transplant, some T cells may be of graft donor origin.

This chain links TRBV1 with TRBJ2-6; TRBD2, the table's D call, lacks a check against the DNA. TRBV1 is a recognized pseudogene. CDR3 size: 18 residues. The DNA for the CDR3 is TGCACCAGCAGCCAGGTTCGGGACTACCTCTCTGGGGCCAACGTCCTGACTTTC. This gives the protein CTSSQVRDYLSGANVLTF.

The chain recombines TRBV5-1 with TRBJ2-3; perhaps TRBD2 as D (7 bases). V shed 4 bases and J shed 1 base, with 16 bases lying between them. Germline V gives CDR1 SGHRS, CDR2 YFSETQ. The CDR3 is made up of 16 amino acids. The CDR3 protein is CASSPWGAGGTDTQYF. The CDR3 DNA reads as TGCGCCAGCAGCCCATGGGGGGCGGGAGGCACAGATACGCAGTATTTT. Drawing the rest from reference TRBV5-1 and TRBJ2-3, the complete variable domain is KAGVTQTPRYLIKTRGQQVTLSCSPISGHRSVSWYQQTPGQGLQFLFEYFSETQRNKGNFPGRFSGRQFSNSRSEMNVSTLELGDSALYLCASSPWGAGGTDTQYFGPGTRLTVL.

This chain joins TRBV2 and TRBJ1-4; the match to TRBD1 covers 8 bases. V lost 5 bases and J lost 8; bases outside the gene matches: 7. Germline V gene sequence: CDR1 SNHLY, CDR2 FYNNEI. The CDR3 consists of 14 residues. CDR3 coding DNA: TGTGCCAGCAGTATAGGACAGGGAGAAGAAAAACTGTTTTTT. Protein: CASSIGQGEEKLFF.

This clone occurred once. This sequence joins TRBV2 and TRBJ2-2, with 9 bases aligning to TRBD1. Trimming at V came to 3 bases and at J to 6 bases, leaving 8 bases not matched to a gene. Germline CDR1 SNHLY, CDR2 FYNNEI. The CDR3 is 16 residues long. The chain's CDR3 is CASSDKGTGMAGELFF. In DNA, the CDR3 is TGTGCCAGCAGTGATAAGGGGACAGGGATGGCCGGGGAGCTGTTTTTT.

The gene calls are TRBV9 and TRBJ2-3; D call uncertain. The CDR3 extends over 18 amino acids. V was clipped by 0 bases and J by 0 bases, with 17 bases between them. Germline CDR1 SGDLS, CDR2 YYNGEE. In nucleotides, the CDR3 is TGTGCCAGCAGCGTAGCCGCAGCTCTCTATTCTAGCACAGATACGCAGTATTTT. Translating it yields CASSVAAALYSSTDTQYF. The variable domain in full, completed from reference TRBV9 and TRBJ2-3, reads DSGVTQTPKHLITATGQRVTLRCSPRSGDLSVYWYQQSLDQGLQFLIQYYNGEERAKGNILERFSAQQFPDLHSELNLSSLELGDSALYFCASSVAAALYSSTDTQYFGPGTRLTVL.

The V call is TRBV15, the J call TRBJ2-5, with D tentatively TRBD1 (6 bases). The CDR3 length is 15 residues. Between the trimmed V and J ends, which lost 0 bases and 7 bases, there was a span of 15 bases. Germline CDR1 and CDR2: LNHNV and YYDKDF (reference sequence). The CDR3 nucleotides read TGTGCCACCAGCAGAGATGCCCCCCAAGGGGGGACCCAGTACTTC. This gives the protein CATSRDAPQGGTQYF. Full variable domain (rest looked up from reference TRBV15 and TRBJ2-5): DAMVIQNPRYQVTQFGKPVTLSCSQTLNHNVMYWYQQKSSQAPKLLFHYYDKDFNNEADTPDNFQSRRPNTSFCFLDIRSPGLGDTAMYLCATSRDAPQGGTQYFGPGTRLLVL.

This rearrangement joins TRBV25-1 to TRBJ2-2; 8 nucleotides match TRBD2. V gave up 3 bases and J gave up 6 bases; unmatched junction bases: 3. Per the germline V gene, CDR1 is MGHDK and CDR2 is SYGVNS. CDR3 length: 14 amino acids. The CDR3 DNA sequence: TGTGCCAGCAGTGAGGACGGGAGGGCCGGGGAGCTGTTTTTT. It translates to CASSEDGRAGELFF.

The V call is TRBV19, the J call TRBJ1-1; D is ambiguous. From germline, CDR1 is LNHDA and CDR2 SQIVND (reference sequence). V was cut by 5 bases and J by 0 bases, with 7 bases left in between. The CDR3 contains 13 residues. CDR3 region: CASSPQLNTEAFF. DNA for the CDR3: TGTGCCAGTAGTCCCCAGTTGAACACTGAAGCTTTCTTT.

V usage is TRBV7-9 and J usage is TRBJ1-1; tentatively, D is TRBD1 (5 bases). Germline-derived CDR1 and CDR2 are SEHNR and FQNEAQ (reference sequence). Trimming stripped 1 base from V and 3 bases from J, with 12 bases between. The CDR3 loop spans 15 amino acids. The CDR3: CASSLGLGGDTEAFF. CDR3 DNA sequence: TGTGCCAGCAGCTTAGGCCTTGGGGGGGACACTGAAGCTTTCTTT. Full variable domain (missing parts from reference TRBV7-9 and TRBJ1-1): DTGVSQNPRHKITKRGQNVTFRCDPISEHNRLYWYRQTLGQGPEFLTYFQNEAQLEKSRLLSDRFSAERPKGSFSTLEIQRTEQGDSAMYLCASSLGLGGDTEAFFGQGTRLTVV.

CDR3 coding DNA: TGTGCCAGCAGCTTTGAGGGCCAGCCCCAGCATTTT. It specifies CASSFEGQPQHF. The V and J genes are TRBV7-9 and TRBJ1-5; D remains ambiguous. The V gene lost 3 bases and the J gene lost 7 bases, with 7 bases spanning the gap. The CDR3 is made up of 12 amino acids. Germline V CDR1 and CDR2: SEHNR, FQNEAQ (reference sequence).